This note documents a single T cell receptor (beta chain) sequence. This record belongs to a study of long-term antiretroviral therapy in people with HIV. Study-wide context: The earliest specimens came about a decade ahead of the 2015 immediate-ART recommendation.

Germline-derived CDR1 and CDR2 are SEHNR and FQNEAQ (reference sequence). There are 14 residues in the CDR3. The ends lost 5 bases at V and 7 bases at J; junction bases unmatched: 7. They ran version v3.0 of the immunoSEQ assay at survey level. Clones were read by immunoSEQ multiplex PCR, and TCRdb kept only the in-frame ones, dropping some. The sample lists 25,000 to 30,000 clones; over 75% were seen once. Sequenced here: unsorted PBMCs, sampled roughly 5 years after starting antiretroviral therapy. The rearrangement uses TRBV7-9 and TRBJ2-1, with 8 bases that match TRBD1. This clonotype was sampled from a woman in her thirties or forties with HIV. The CDR3 DNA follows: TGTGCCAGCAGCGGATGGACAGGGCCGAATGAGCAGTTCTTC. This encodes CASSGWTGPNEQFF.